A single sample is the source of the 31 T cell receptor beta chains below, sequenced in a study of OX40 agonist ivuxolimab in advanced cancers. The table came from immunoSEQ multiplex PCR; TCRdb's copy has only in-frame clones and leaves some out. This table has over 45,000 clones, 60% to 85% appearing once. Specimen: CD4+ or CD8+ T cells sorted from blood, collected in a trial of the OX40 agonist ivuxolimab. The receptors shown here come from an adult with an advanced solid tumor such as melanoma, head and neck, liver or kidney cancer.

J is TRBJ2-5 and V is TRBV7-2; D gene ambiguous. This CDR3 comprises 14 residues. Between the trimmed V and J ends, which lost 5 bases and 0 bases, there was a span of 10 bases. Per germline, CDR1 SGHTA and CDR2 FQGNSA. The CDR3: CASSPSGYQETQYF. The CDR3 DNA reads TGTGCCAGCAGCCCAAGTGGGTACCAAGAGACCCAGTACTTC.

In this sample, this clone turned up a few times. This chain connects TRBV7-2 to TRBJ1-5; D call uncertain. Germline lookup yields CDR1 SGHTA and CDR2 FQGNSA. V lost 5 bases, J lost 4 bases, and 12 bases lay in between. CDR3 length: 14 amino acids. CDR3 DNA: TGTGCCAGCAGCCAAAGCGTGAGGAATCAGCCCCAGCATTTT. Protein sequence: CASSQSVRNQPQHF.

This clone appeared a few times. The rearrangement joins TRBV5-4 to TRBJ2-7; D is unresolved. V was clipped by 7 bases and J by 4 bases, with 9 bases between them. Germline V gene data show CDR1 as SGHNT and CDR2 as YYREEE (reference sequence). The CDR3 contains 11 residues. The CDR3 bases are TGTGCCAGCGTACAGTGGTACGAGCAGTACTTC. Amino acids: CASVQWYEQYF.

The chain joins TRBV7-8 to TRBJ2-5; TRBD1 agrees at 11 bases. Germline V gene lookup returns CDR1 SGHVS and CDR2 FQNEAQ. With 3 bases clipped from V and 6 bases from J, the junction kept 3 bases outside the gene matches. The CDR3 runs 14 residues. The CDR3 sequence is CASSFGQGAQTQYF. The CDR3 nucleotides are TGTGCCAGCAGCTTCGGACAGGGGGCACAGACCCAGTACTTC.

The rearrangement joins TRBV19 to TRBJ2-1; 10 nucleotides line up with TRBD1. The CDR3 has 13 residues. Germline trimming cut 7 bases from V and 6 bases from J; bases unmatched to any gene: 3. The germline gives CDR1 LNHDA, CDR2 SQIVND (reference sequence). CDR3: CASTDRGFNEQFF. Written as DNA, the CDR3 is TGTGCCAGTACGGACAGGGGGTTCAATGAGCAGTTCTTC.

The chain employs TRBV14 and TRBJ1-1; TRBD1 agrees at 9 bases. Germline CDR1 and CDR2: SGHDN and FVKESK. J gave up 6 bases and V 4 bases, and 18 bases lay outside the gene matches. This CDR3 contains 18 residues. The CDR3 nucleotides are TGTGCCAGCAGCCCCTCTCTCGGGGACAGGGCCTATGGGGCTGAAGCTTTCTTT. As protein: CASSPSLGDRAYGAEAFF.

The V call is TRBV4-3, the J call TRBJ2-2; D gene unclear. V dropped 0 bases and J dropped 6 bases, with 14 bases sitting between them. The germline V gene encodes CDR1 LGHNA and CDR2 YSLEER. CDR3 length: 16 amino acids. The CDR3 loop reads CASSQDTLRGAGELFF. In DNA form, the CDR3 reads TGCGCCAGCAGCCAAGACACCCTGCGCGGCGCCGGGGAGCTGTTTTTT.

This chain links TRBV5-1 with TRBJ2-2, with 9 bases matching TRBD1. V lost 4 bases, J lost 7 bases, and 14 bases stayed unmatched. The CDR3 is 17 residues long. CDR1 and CDR2 from the germline V gene are SGHRS and YFSETQ. The CDR3 here is CASSPGTGTLGNGELFF. The CDR3 DNA follows: TGCGCCAGCAGCCCCGGGACAGGGACATTGGGAAACGGGGAGCTGTTTTTT.

This clone appeared a single time. The genes are TRBV18 and TRBJ2-2; D unclear. V was clipped by 3 bases and J by 0 bases, with 2 bases between them. This CDR3 has 13 residues. Germline-derived CDR1 and CDR2 are KGHSH and LQKENI. The CDR3 DNA follows: TGTGCCAGCTCACCTTCGAACACCGGGGAGCTGTTTTTT. This gives the protein CASSPSNTGELFF.

This clone was observed a few times. The chain has TRBV9 and TRBJ2-7; 7 positions match TRBD1. Per germline, CDR1 SGDLS and CDR2 YYNGEE. The CDR3 extends over 14 amino acids. The V segment lost 4 bases and the J segment 4 bases; nucleotides outside the gene matches: 8. As DNA, the CDR3 is TGTGCCAGCAGCCCGGACAGGCATCCTTACGAGCAGTACTTC. It is translated as CASSPDRHPYEQYF.

CDR3 amino acids: CASSLRDQPQHF. The CDR3 DNA reads as TGTGCCAGCAGTTTAAGAGATCAGCCCCAGCATTTT. The chain has TRBV28 and TRBJ1-5; D unresolved. The CDR3 has 12 amino acids. Germline lookup yields CDR1 MDHEN and CDR2 SYDVKM. The V and J ends lost 2 bases and 5 bases respectively, with 4 bases between them.

This sequence joins TRBV15 and TRBJ2-7; a possible D gene is TRBD2 (5 bases). V was shortened by 5 bases and J by 2 bases, with 25 bases between the two germline ends. The germline CDR1 and CDR2 sequences are LNHNV and YYDKDF (reference sequence). The CDR3 sequence is 18 residues long. The CDR3 spells CATSPDLATIFKPYEQYF. The DNA of the CDR3 is TGTGCCACCAGCCCGGACTTAGCTACGATCTTTAAACCCTACGAGCAGTACTTC.

The gene calls are TRBV6-1 and TRBJ2-1; D gene unclear. V dropped 2 bases and J dropped 1 base, with 12 bases sitting between them. This CDR3 comprises 16 residues. Per the germline V gene, CDR1 is MNHNS and CDR2 is SASEGT. In DNA form, the CDR3 reads TGTGCCAGCAGTGAACACGAAGGCCTATCCTACAATGAGCAGTTCTTC. It specifies CASSEHEGLSYNEQFF.

V gene TRBV11-2 combines with J gene TRBJ2-7; D is tentatively TRBD1 or TRBD2 (5 bases each). The germline V gene encodes CDR1 SGHAT and CDR2 FQNNGV. The CDR3 runs to 15 residues. Deletions cut 6 bases from V and 2 bases from J, with 17 bases between. DNA of the CDR3: TGTGCCAGCAGGCATGCTGTGATGGGGGCCTACGAGCAGTACTTC. Protein: CASRHAVMGAYEQYF.

This chain joins TRBV7-8 and TRBJ1-2; D is undetermined. This CDR3 comprises 14 residues. The V gene lost 1 base and the J gene lost 2 bases, with 8 bases spanning the gap. Germline V gene data show CDR1 as SGHVS and CDR2 as FQNEAQ. CDR3 residues: CASSLGSANYGYTF. In DNA form, the CDR3 reads TGTGCCAGCAGCTTAGGCTCAGCAAACTATGGCTACACCTTC. Looking up the rest from reference TRBV7-8 and TRBJ1-2 gives the full variable domain: GAGVSQSPRYKVAKRGQDVALRCDPISGHVSLFWYQQALGQGPEFLTYFQNEAQLDKSGLPSDRFFAERPEGSVSTLKIQRTQQEDSAVYLCASSLGSANYGYTFGSGTRLTVV.

V is TRBV7-2 and J is TRBJ2-4; D ambiguous. This CDR3 is 13 amino acids long. The germline CDR1 and CDR2 sequences are SGHTA and FQGNSA. V was trimmed by 5 bases and J by 4 bases, leaving 9 bases between them. The CDR3 reads CASSVSSKNIQYF. In DNA, the CDR3 is TGTGCCAGCAGCGTTAGCAGTAAAAACATTCAGTACTTC.

The genes are TRBV11-2 and TRBJ1-1; TRBD1 is a possible D gene (5 bases). Germline CDR1 and CDR2: SGHAT and FQNNGV. Trimming took off 4 bases at V and 2 bases at J, with 14 bases between the two ends. This CDR3 is 15 amino acids long. The chain's CDR3 is CASSSGPGRNTEAFF. The CDR3, as DNA: TGTGCCAGCAGCTCCGGCCCGGGACGAAACACTGAAGCTTTCTTT.

The genes are TRBV9 and TRBJ1-2, with D possibly matching TRBD1 (5 bases). Germline V CDR1 and CDR2: SGDLS, YYNGEE. The V end was cut by 3 bases, the J end by 8 bases, with 8 bases between. The CDR3 consists of 11 residues. In DNA form, the CDR3 reads TGTGCCAGCAGCGGAGGGGAAGGCTACACCTTC. Residues: CASSGGEGYTF.

The rearrangement uses TRBV29-1 and TRBJ1-1; tentatively, D is TRBD1 (6 bases). Germline CDR1 SQVTM, CDR2 ANQGSEA. The CDR3 contains 15 residues. V shed 6 bases and J shed 1 base, with 18 bases lying between them. Here the CDR3 reads CSVGQFPGSNTEAFF. CDR3 DNA: TGCAGCGTCGGACAGTTTCCAGGTTCGAACACTGAAGCTTTCTTT.

The chain couples TRBV27 to TRBJ1-5; D call uncertain. The CDR3 has 17 amino acids. In germline, CDR1 is MNHEY, CDR2 SMNVEV (reference sequence). V lost 0 bases and J lost 3, with 15 bases in between. In DNA, the CDR3 is TGTGCCAGCAGTTTATCTGGCCAGTTCACTTCCAATCAGCCCCAGCATTTT. Translated, it gives CASSLSGQFTSNQPQHF.

J is TRBJ1-3 and V is TRBV2; maybe TRBD1 (6 bases). Germline values: CDR1 SNHLY, CDR2 FYNNEI. The CDR3 runs to 16 residues. Trimming took 6 bases from V and 0 from J, leaving 15 bases between them. CDR3 DNA sequence: TGTGCCAGCAGCTCGACAGGTCGTGTCTCTGGAAACACCATATATTTT. Amino acids: CASSSTGRVSGNTIYF.

The DNA for the CDR3 is TGTGCCAGCAGCTTAATCCCCATGACAGGGGGCGGCTACAATGAGCAGTTCTTC. Its translation is CASSLIPMTGGGYNEQFF. V usage is TRBV7-3 and J usage is TRBJ2-1, with 10 bases lining up with TRBD1. V shed 1 base and J 3 bases; nucleotides not matched to a gene: 9. Per the germline V gene, CDR1 is SGHTA and CDR2 is FQGTGA. There are 18 residues in the CDR3.

The J gene is TRBJ2-1, the V gene TRBV7-6; the match to TRBD2 covers 11 bases. Germline V lookup: CDR1 SGHVS, CDR2 FNYEAQ. This CDR3 is built from 17 residues. Trimming at V came to 6 bases and at J to 1 base, leaving 8 bases not matched to a gene. The CDR3 DNA sequence: TGTGCCAGCAGTCGAACTAGCGGGGGCGGTTCCTACAATGAGCAGTTCTTC. Residues: CASSRTSGGGSYNEQFF.

This rearrangement joins TRBV2 to TRBJ1-1; 7 bases line up with TRBD1. From germline, CDR1 is SNHLY and CDR2 FYNNEI. V gave up 6 bases and J gave up 1 base; unmatched junction bases: 5. The CDR3 is 14 amino acids. The CDR3 loop is CASRRQGWNTEAFF. CDR3 DNA sequence: TGTGCCAGCAGGAGACAGGGCTGGAACACTGAAGCTTTCTTT.

This chain links TRBV4-3 with TRBJ2-1; the match to TRBD2 covers 13 bases. CDR1 is LGHNA and CDR2 is YSLEER in the germline V gene. The CDR3 totals 16 residues. V gave up 4 bases and J gave up 6 bases; unmatched junction bases: 6. CDR3 region: CASSLRLAGGLNEQFF. The CDR3 DNA follows: TGCGCCAGCAGCCTAAGACTAGCGGGAGGCCTCAATGAGCAGTTCTTC.

This chain links TRBV21-1 with TRBJ2-7. TRBV21-1 is annotated as a pseudogene. The CDR3 consists of 14 residues. The CDR3 DNA reads as TGTGCCAGCAGCAAAGAGGGGAGCTCCTACGAGCAGTACTTC. It encodes CASSKEGSSYEQYF.

V gene TRBV19 combines with J gene TRBJ2-2; 11 bases align to TRBD2. The germline V gene encodes CDR1 LNHDA and CDR2 SQIVND (reference sequence). With 7 bases clipped from V and 4 bases from J, the junction kept 5 bases outside the gene matches. CDR3 length equals 15 residues. The CDR3 region has the DNA TGTGCCAGTAATCCTAGCGGGGGGATCACCGGGGAGCTGTTTTTT. Its protein is CASNPSGGITGELFF.

This chain links TRBV28 with TRBJ2-1, with no clear D. The CDR3 has 13 amino acids. Per the germline V gene, CDR1 is MDHEN and CDR2 is SYDVKM. Trimming left V 2 bases short and J 6 bases short, with 8 bases between. The CDR3 DNA reads as TGTGCCAGCAGTTTAATTGTGCGCAATGAGCAGTTCTTC. Translated, it gives CASSLIVRNEQFF.

V and J are TRBV7-2 and TRBJ1-1; maybe TRBD1 (6 bases). Germline V lookup: CDR1 SGHTA, CDR2 FQGNSA. With 1 base removed from V and 2 bases from J, the gap between germline ends came to 20 bases. This CDR3 has 18 residues. CDR3 sequence reads: CASSLVPPGGPFNTEAFF. The CDR3 bases are TGTGCCAGCAGCTTAGTACCCCCCGGGGGGCCCTTTAACACTGAAGCTTTCTTT.

The table lists this clone with a count of one. This sequence joins TRBV18 and TRBJ1-5; D is possibly TRBD1 (5 bases). V shed 5 bases and J shed 5 bases, with 13 bases lying between them. The CDR3 is 14 residues long. Germline V gives CDR1 KGHSH, CDR2 LQKENI. CDR3 bases: TGTGCCAGCTCAAGAGCACCGGGGGATCAGCCCCAGCATTTT. Amino acid sequence: CASSRAPGDQPQHF.

This clone was detected once. The chain uses TRBV6-5 and TRBJ2-7, with TRBD1 matching over 8 bases. Germline V CDR1 and CDR2: MNHEY, SVGAGI. J lost 5 bases, V lost 0 bases, and 6 bases had no gene match. The CDR3 spans 15 residues. The CDR3 is CASSYSITGGHEQYF. In nucleotides, the CDR3 is TGTGCCAGCAGTTACTCCATCACAGGGGGACACGAGCAGTACTTC.